This TCR beta chain comes out of a study of regulatory T cells in long-lasting Graves disease. About the research overall: Persistence in Graves' disease denoted antithyroid drug use beyond 5 years alongside positive TSH receptor antibodies.

According to the study, TCR beta libraries were built with iRepertoire HTBI primers and CDR3-region Arm-PCR. Each CDR3 protein is one row after TCRdb ran MiXCR on the multiplex PCR reads. Among around 510,000 distinct CDR3 sequences listed, more than 20% were seen once. This clonotype occurred many times. Noted time point: persistent/refractory GD, antithyroid drugs over 5 years with positive TRAb. Scientists built the TCR library using RNA that was extracted from PBMCs. V lost 1 base to trimming and J lost 2 bases, with 15 bases between them. The CDR3 is 17 amino acids. Germline CDR1 LNHNV, CDR2 YYDKDF (reference sequence).

The sample consisted of peripheral blood mononuclear cells (PBMCs), taken when the disease was refractory, from a patient treated with antithyroid drugs. The clonotype originates from a female donor with Graves disease. The rearrangement joins TRBV15 to TRBJ1-5, with D possibly being TRBD1 (5 bases). The CDR3 DNA follows: TGTGCCACCAGCAGAGTCGAAGGGGCGCGAGGCAATCAGCCCCAGCATTTT. Translation gives CATSRVEGARGNQPQHF.